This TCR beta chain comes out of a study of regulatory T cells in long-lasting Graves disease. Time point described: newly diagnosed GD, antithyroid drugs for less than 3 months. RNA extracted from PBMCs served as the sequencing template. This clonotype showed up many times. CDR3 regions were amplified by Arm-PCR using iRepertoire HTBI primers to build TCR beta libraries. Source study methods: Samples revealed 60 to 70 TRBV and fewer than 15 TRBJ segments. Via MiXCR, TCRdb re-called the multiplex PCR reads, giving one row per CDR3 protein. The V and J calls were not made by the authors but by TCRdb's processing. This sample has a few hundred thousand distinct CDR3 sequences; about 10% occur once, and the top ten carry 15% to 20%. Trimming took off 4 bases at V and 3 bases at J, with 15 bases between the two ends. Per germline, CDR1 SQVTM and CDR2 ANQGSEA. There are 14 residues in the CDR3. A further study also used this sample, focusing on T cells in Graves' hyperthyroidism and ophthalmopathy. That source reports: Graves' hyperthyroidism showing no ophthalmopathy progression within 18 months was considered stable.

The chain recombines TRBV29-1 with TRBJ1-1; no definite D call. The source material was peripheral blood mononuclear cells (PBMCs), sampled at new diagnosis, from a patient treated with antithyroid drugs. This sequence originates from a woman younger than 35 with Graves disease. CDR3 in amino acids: CSVVLFGKYTEAFF. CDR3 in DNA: TGCAGCGTTGTGCTCTTTGGGAAGTACACTGAAGCTTTCTTT.